This T cell receptor (beta chain) derives from a study of T cells in Graves' hyperthyroidism and ophthalmopathy. Authors of the study amplified TCR beta CDR3 regions from RNA transcripts. The TCR CDR3 first-round RT-PCR relied on the HTBI primer set. TCRdb itself ran the multiplex PCR reads through MiXCR, one entry per CDR3 protein. The data show 450,000 to 650,000 distinct CDR3 sequences, with under 20% seen just once and approximately 16% held by the top ten. Germline trimming cut 5 bases from V and 3 bases from J; bases unmatched to any gene: 12. From germline, CDR1 is SGHVS and CDR2 FNYEAQ. The CDR3 sequence is 16 residues long. This clonotype was observed many times.

The origin of this receptor is a woman under 30 with Graves' ophthalmopathy. V gene TRBV7-6 combines with J gene TRBJ1-1; 7 bases line up with TRBD1. Sequencing was performed on blood. The CDR3 region has the DNA TGTGCCAGCAGCCGACGGGGAGGCACAGGGGACACTGAAGCTTTCTTT. Encoded protein: CASSRRGGTGDTEAFF.